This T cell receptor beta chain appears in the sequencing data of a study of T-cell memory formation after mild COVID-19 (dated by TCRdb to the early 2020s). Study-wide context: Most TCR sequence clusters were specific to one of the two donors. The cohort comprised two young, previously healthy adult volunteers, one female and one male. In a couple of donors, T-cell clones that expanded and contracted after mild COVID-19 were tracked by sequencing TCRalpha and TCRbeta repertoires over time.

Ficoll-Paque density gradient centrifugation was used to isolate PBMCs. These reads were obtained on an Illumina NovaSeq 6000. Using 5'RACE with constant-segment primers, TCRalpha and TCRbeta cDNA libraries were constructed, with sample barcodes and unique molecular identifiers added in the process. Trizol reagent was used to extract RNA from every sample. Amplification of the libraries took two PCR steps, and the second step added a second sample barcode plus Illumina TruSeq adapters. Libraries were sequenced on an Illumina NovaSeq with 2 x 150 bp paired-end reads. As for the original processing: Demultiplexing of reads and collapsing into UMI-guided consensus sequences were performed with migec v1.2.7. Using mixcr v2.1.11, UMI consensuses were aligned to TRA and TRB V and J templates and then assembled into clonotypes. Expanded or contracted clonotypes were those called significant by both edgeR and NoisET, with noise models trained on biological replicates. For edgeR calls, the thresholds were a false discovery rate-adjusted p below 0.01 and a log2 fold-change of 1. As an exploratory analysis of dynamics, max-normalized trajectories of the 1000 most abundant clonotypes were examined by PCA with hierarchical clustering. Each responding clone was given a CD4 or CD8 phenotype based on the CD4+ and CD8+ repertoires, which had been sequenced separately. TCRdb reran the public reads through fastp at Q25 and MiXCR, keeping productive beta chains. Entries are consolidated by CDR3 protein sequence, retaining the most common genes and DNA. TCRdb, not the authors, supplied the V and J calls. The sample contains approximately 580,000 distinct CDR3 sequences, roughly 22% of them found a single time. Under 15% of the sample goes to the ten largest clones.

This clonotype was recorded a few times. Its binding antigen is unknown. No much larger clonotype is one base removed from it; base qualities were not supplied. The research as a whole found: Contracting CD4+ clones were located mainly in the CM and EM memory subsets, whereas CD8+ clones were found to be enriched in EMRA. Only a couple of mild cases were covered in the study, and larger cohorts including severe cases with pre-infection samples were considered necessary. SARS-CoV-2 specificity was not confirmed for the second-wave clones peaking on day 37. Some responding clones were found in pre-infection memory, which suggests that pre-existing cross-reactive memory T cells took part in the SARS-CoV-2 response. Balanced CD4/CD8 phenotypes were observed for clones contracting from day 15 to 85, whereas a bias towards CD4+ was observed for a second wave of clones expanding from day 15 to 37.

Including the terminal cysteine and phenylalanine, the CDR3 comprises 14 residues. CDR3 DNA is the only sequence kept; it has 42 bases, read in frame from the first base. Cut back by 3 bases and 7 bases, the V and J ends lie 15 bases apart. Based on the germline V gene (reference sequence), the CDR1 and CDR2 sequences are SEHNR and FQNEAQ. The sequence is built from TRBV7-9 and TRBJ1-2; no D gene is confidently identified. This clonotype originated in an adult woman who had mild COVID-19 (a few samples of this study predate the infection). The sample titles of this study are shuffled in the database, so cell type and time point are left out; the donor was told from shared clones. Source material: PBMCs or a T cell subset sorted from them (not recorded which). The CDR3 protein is CASSFLVMEGGYTF. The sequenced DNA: TGTGCCAGCAGCTTTCTCGTCATGGAGGGTGGCTACACCTTC.